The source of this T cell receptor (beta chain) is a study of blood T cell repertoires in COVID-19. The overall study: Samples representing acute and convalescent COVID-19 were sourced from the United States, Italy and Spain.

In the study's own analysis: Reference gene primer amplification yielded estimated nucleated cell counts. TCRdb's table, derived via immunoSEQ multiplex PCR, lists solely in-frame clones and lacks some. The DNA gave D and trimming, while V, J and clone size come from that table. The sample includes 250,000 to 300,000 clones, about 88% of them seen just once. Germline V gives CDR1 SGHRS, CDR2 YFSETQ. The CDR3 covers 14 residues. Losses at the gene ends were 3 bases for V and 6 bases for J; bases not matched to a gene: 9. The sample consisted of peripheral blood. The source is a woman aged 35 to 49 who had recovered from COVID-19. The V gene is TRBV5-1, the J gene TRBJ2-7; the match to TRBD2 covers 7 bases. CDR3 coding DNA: TGCGCCAGCAGCTCCCAGACTAGCTTGGTCGAGCAGTACTTC. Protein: CASSSQTSLVEQYF.